What follows are 28 T cell receptor beta chains derived from one specimen sequenced in a study of CD8 T cells in ankylosing spondylitis. TCRdb analysed the 5' RACE reads with MiXCR anew, one entry per CDR3 protein. The sample holds 150,000 to 200,000 distinct CDR3 sequences, under 14% seen once. Sequencing was done on a sample of blood, either unsorted or a sorted T cell fraction (not recorded which). The source of these receptors is a male donor with ankylosing spondylitis or in good health (not recorded which).

The chain has TRBV2 and TRBJ1-2; TRBD1 is a possible D gene (6 bases). V was shortened by 6 bases and J by 2 bases, with 10 bases between the two germline ends. Germline CDR1 and CDR2: SNHLY and FYNNEI. The CDR3 is 13 residues long. Here the CDR3 DNA reads TGTGCCAGCAGCCAGACAGGAAACTATGGCTACACCTTC. It translates to CASSQTGNYGYTF.

The V and J genes are TRBV19 and TRBJ2-6; D is undetermined. Germline V gives CDR1 LNHDA, CDR2 SQIVND (reference sequence). The CDR3 runs to 14 residues. Trimming removed 6 bases at V and 2 bases at J, with 8 bases between. In DNA, the CDR3 is TGTGCCAGTAGGGTGGGGACTGGGGCCAACGTCCTGACTTTC. Protein: CASRVGTGANVLTF.

The V and J genes are TRBV7-6 and TRBJ2-7; 11 bases agree with TRBD1. Losses at the gene ends were 2 bases for V and 6 bases for J; bases not matched to a gene: 6. This CDR3 region has 15 residues. CDR1 and CDR2 from the germline V gene are SGHVS and FNYEAQ. In nucleotides, the CDR3 is TGTGCCAGCAGCTTATACCCGGGACAGGGGGGCGAGCAGTACTTC. It yields the protein CASSLYPGQGGEQYF.

This clonotype came up a few times. The chain recombines TRBV28 with TRBJ1-2; 8 bases map to TRBD1. The CDR3 is made up of 17 amino acids. V was pared by 1 base and J by 4 bases, with 11 bases of the junction left unmatched. Germline lookup yields CDR1 MDHEN and CDR2 SYDVKM. The CDR3 sequence: CASSLSGQGEGLYGYTF. The CDR3 region has the DNA TGTGCCAGCAGTTTATCCGGACAGGGTGAAGGCCTCTATGGCTACACCTTC.

This clonotype was recorded at least ten times. The genes are TRBV5-5 and TRBJ1-5, with D tentatively TRBD1 (5 bases). This CDR3 spans 12 amino acids. Germline-derived CDR1 and CDR2 are SGHKS and YYEKEE (reference sequence). The germline V and J ends were trimmed by 10 bases and 1 base, with 9 bases remaining between them. DNA of the CDR3: TGTGCCGCTAACAGGAGCAATCAGCCCCAGCATTTT. Amino acid sequence: CAANRSNQPQHF.

The sample holds many counts of this clonotype. This chain connects TRBV24-1 to TRBJ2-3; D ambiguous. The V gene lost 9 bases and the J gene lost 0 bases, with 21 bases spanning the gap. The germline V gene has CDR1 KGHDR and CDR2 SFDVKD. The CDR3 has 17 amino acids. The CDR3 protein is CATGPVGSKPSTDTQYF. The CDR3 nucleotides are TGTGCCACCGGGCCCGTCGGCAGTAAGCCTAGCACAGATACGCAGTATTTT.

V usage is TRBV10-3 and J usage is TRBJ2-3; a possible D gene is TRBD2 (6 bases). Trimming took 0 bases from V and 1 from J, leaving 14 bases between them. From germline, CDR1 is ENHRY and CDR2 SYGVKD. This CDR3 has 17 residues. The DNA of the CDR3 is TGTGCCATCAGTGAGTCGACACTAGCAGGACGCACAGATACGCAGTATTTT. Its translation is CAISESTLAGRTDTQYF.

The gene calls are TRBV12-3 or TRBV12-4 and TRBJ2-1, with TRBD2 as a possible D gene (6 bases). V was shortened by 2 bases and J by 6 bases, with 14 bases between the two germline ends. This CDR3 contains 15 residues. The CDR3 bases are TGTGCCAGCAGTTTATTTAGCGGAGGGAGCAATGAGCAGTTCTTC. Residues: CASSLFSGGSNEQFF.

There are many counts of this clonotype. CDR3 protein: CASSLARDGNTIYF. The DNA of the CDR3 is TGTGCCAGCAGCTTAGCGCGGGATGGAAACACCATATATTTT. The V and J genes are TRBV7-6 and TRBJ1-3; D gene uncertain. The germline CDR1 and CDR2 sequences are SGHVS and FNYEAQ. The V end lost 0 bases, the J end lost 3 bases, and 6 bases lay between the germline ends. CDR3 length equals 14 residues. The full variable domain, with the rest looked up from reference TRBV7-6 and TRBJ1-3, is GAGVSQSPRYKVTKRGQDVALRCDPISGHVSLYWYRQALGQGPEFLTYFNYEAQQDKSGLPNDRFSAERPEGSISTLTIQRTEQRDSAMYRCASSLARDGNTIYFGEGSWLTVV.

At least ten counts were recorded for this clonotype. The chain has TRBV27 and TRBJ1-5, with TRBD1 matching over 8 bases. The CDR3 sequence is 16 residues long. Per germline, CDR1 MNHEY and CDR2 SMNVEV (reference sequence). The V and J ends lost 6 bases and 6 bases, in that order; junction bases with no gene match: 13. The CDR3 region is CASSSGWDRFGQPQHF. The CDR3 coding sequence is TGTGCCAGCAGCTCTGGATGGGACAGGTTCGGTCAGCCCCAGCATTTT.

This chain connects TRBV5-1 to TRBJ2-4, with 12 bases identical to TRBD2. J gave up 6 bases and V 4 bases, and 5 bases lay outside the gene matches. There are 15 residues in the CDR3. The germline V gene encodes CDR1 SGHRS and CDR2 YFSETQ. This CDR3 is CASSGQGLAGNIQYF. CDR3 nucleotide sequence: TGCGCCAGCAGCGGGCAGGGACTAGCGGGAAACATTCAGTACTTC.

A few counts support this clonotype. The V call is TRBV10-2, the J call TRBJ2-2; 7 bases agree with TRBD2. With 4 bases clipped from V and 5 bases from J, the junction kept 7 bases outside the gene matches. The germline gives CDR1 WSHSY, CDR2 SAAADI. This CDR3 comprises 15 residues. CDR3 loop: CASSGPSGMTGELFF. CDR3 DNA sequence: TGCGCCAGCAGTGGACCCAGCGGGATGACCGGGGAGCTGTTTTTT.

In this sample, this clonotype turned up many times. CDR3 DNA sequence: TGCAGCGTTGGAACAGGAGCTAGCAATCAGCCCCAGCATTTT. This codes for CSVGTGASNQPQHF. This rearrangement joins TRBV29-1 to TRBJ1-5, with a weak D call TRBD1 (5 bases). V lost 4 bases and J lost 0, with 10 bases in between. Germline lookup yields CDR1 SQVTM and CDR2 ANQGSEA. The CDR3 extends over 14 amino acids.

In this sample, this clonotype turned up many times. This rearrangement joins TRBV10-3 to TRBJ1-1, with a possible D match to TRBD1 (5 bases). This CDR3 spans 15 amino acids. Trimming cost V 0 bases and J 1 base, with 9 bases left between them. CDR1 and CDR2 from the germline V gene are ENHRY and SYGVKD. As DNA, the CDR3 is TGTGCCATCAGTGAGTCGAGTAGGGGGAACACTGAAGCTTTCTTT. This codes for CAISESSRGNTEAFF.

The sample holds many counts of this clonotype. The chain combines TRBV6-2 or TRBV6-3 with TRBJ1-5; 7 nucleotides line up with TRBD1. Germline V lookup: CDR1 MNHEY, CDR2 SVGEGT. The length of the CDR3 is 20 residues. V shed 2 bases, J shed 0 bases, and the junction held 16 bases outside the gene matches. CDR3 in amino acids: CASSYLWGQRDSYSNQPQHF. In nucleotides, the CDR3 is TGTGCCAGCAGTTACCTTTGGGGACAGCGAGACTCCTATAGCAATCAGCCCCAGCATTTT.

With regard to this clonotype: One junction end disagrees with the germline gene, perhaps due to a read error. The chain links TRBV7-2 to TRBJ2-3, with D possibly matching TRBD2 (6 bases). The CDR3 consists of 12 residues. The germline gives CDR1 SGHTA, CDR2 FQGNSA. The chain's CDR3 is CVSSLTRFGQYF. The CDR3 DNA sequence: TGTGTCAGCAGTTTGACTAGGTTCGGGCAGTATTTT.

The CDR3 nucleotides read TGTGCCAGTAGTGAGGGCGGGCCTAGCACAGATACGCAGTATTTT. This translates into CASSEGGPSTDTQYF. The rearrangement joins TRBV19 to TRBJ2-3, with D maybe TRBD2 (5 bases). The CDR3 covers 15 residues. Germline V gene lookup returns CDR1 LNHDA and CDR2 SQIVND (reference sequence). V shed 5 bases and J shed 0 bases, with 12 bases lying between them.

The chain is built from TRBV20-1 and TRBJ2-3; no firm D call. From germline, CDR1 is DFQATT and CDR2 SNEGSKA (reference sequence). Trimming cost V 5 bases and J 4 bases, with 7 bases left between them. There are 11 residues in the CDR3. The chain's CDR3 is CSAPDPDTQYF. As DNA, the CDR3 is TGCAGTGCTCCAGACCCAGATACGCAGTATTTT.

The chain recombines TRBV27 with TRBJ2-3; 8 bases map to TRBD1. The germline V gene encodes CDR1 MNHEY and CDR2 SMNVEV (reference sequence). This CDR3 is built from 16 residues. The V segment lost 5 bases and the J segment 1 base; nucleotides outside the gene matches: 8. The CDR3: CASSHQGALGTDTQYF. The CDR3 nucleotides are TGTGCCAGCAGTCACCAGGGGGCTCTGGGCACAGATACGCAGTATTTT.

This clonotype was recorded at least ten times. The chain carries TRBV20-1 and TRBJ1-1; unclear D gene. V was cut by 3 bases and J by 1 base, with 12 bases left in between. This CDR3 is built from 14 residues. Germline V gene lookup returns CDR1 DFQATT and CDR2 SNEGSKA (reference sequence). In DNA form, the CDR3 reads TGCAGTGCTAGTGCCCCCGTAGAGAACACTGAAGCTTTCTTT. Translated, it gives CSASAPVENTEAFF.

This clonotype was seen ten or more times. The chain links TRBV5-1 to TRBJ2-2, with 10 bases aligning to TRBD2. This CDR3 region has 15 residues. Looked up from germline, CDR1 is SGHRS and CDR2 is YFSETQ. The V and J ends lost 0 bases and 9 bases, in that order; junction bases with no gene match: 5. CDR3 amino acids: CASSLGASGSRELFF. The CDR3 coding sequence is TGCGCCAGCAGCTTGGGGGCTAGCGGGAGCCGGGAGCTGTTTTTT.

This clonotype was picked up many times. The chain links TRBV20-1 to TRBJ2-1; possible D gene TRBD2, 5 bases. This CDR3 has 15 amino acids. Per the germline V gene, CDR1 is DFQATT and CDR2 is SNEGSKA (reference sequence). V lost 0 bases and J 0 bases, leaving 9 bases between the germline ends. CDR3 sequence (DNA): TGCAGTGCTAGAGAGCGGGTAAGCTCCTACAATGAGCAGTTCTTC. Residues: CSARERVSSYNEQFF.

The chain employs TRBV9 and TRBJ1-2, with TRBD1 matching over 9 bases. J lost 4 bases, V lost 0 bases, and 7 bases had no gene match. The CDR3 has 16 amino acids. Germline assignment: CDR1 SGDLS and CDR2 YYNGEE. The CDR3 spells CASSVARTGDIYGYTF. The CDR3 DNA reads TGTGCCAGCAGCGTAGCGCGGACAGGGGATATCTATGGCTACACCTTC. Full variable domain (remainder filled in from reference TRBV9 and TRBJ1-2): DSGVTQTPKHLITATGQRVTLRCSPRSGDLSVYWYQQSLDQGLQFLIQYYNGEERAKGNILERFSAQQFPDLHSELNLSSLELGDSALYFCASSVARTGDIYGYTFGSGTRLTVV.

This clonotype was found once. The genes are TRBV6-2 or TRBV6-3 and TRBJ2-3; TRBD1 might be the D (5 bases). This CDR3 is 13 amino acids long. Trimming pared 9 bases from V and 3 bases from J, leaving 13 bases between. Germline-derived CDR1 and CDR2 are MNHEY and SVGEGT. The CDR3 DNA reads as TGTGCCAGTCGACTGCCAGGGACAGATACGCAGTATTTT. Encoded protein: CASRLPGTDTQYF.

This clonotype was seen many times. Written as DNA, the CDR3 is TGTGCCAGCAGCTTGGATGGGACAGGGGCCGACTACGAGCAGTACTTC. Its translation is CASSLDGTGADYEQYF. The V call is TRBV5-6, the J call TRBJ2-7; 10 bases line up with TRBD1. After removal of 0 bases from V and 3 bases from J, the junction contained 6 bases not matched to a gene. Germline CDR1 reads SGHDT; CDR2 reads YYEEEE. The CDR3 sequence is 16 residues long.

This clonotype has more than one count but fewer than ten. The chain uses TRBV12-3 or TRBV12-4 and TRBJ2-2; D gene uncertain. The CDR3 sequence is 16 residues long. V lost 6 bases and J 5 bases, leaving 19 bases between the germline ends. The CDR3 DNA reads TGTGCCAGCAGGCCCGATCTTGGGAAAGATACCGGGGAGCTGTTTTTT. Its translation: CASRPDLGKDTGELFF.

This clonotype was counted ten times or more. The chain joins TRBV9 to TRBJ2-5; the match to TRBD2 covers 10 bases. The germline V gene encodes CDR1 SGDLS and CDR2 YYNGEE. Germline trimming cut 7 bases from V and 3 bases from J; bases unmatched to any gene: 3. The CDR3 contains 13 residues. The CDR3 DNA reads TGTGCCAGCTCTAGCGGGAGTAAAGAGACCCAGTACTTC. It translates to CASSSGSKETQYF. Filled out from reference TRBV9 and TRBJ2-5, the complete variable domain reads DSGVTQTPKHLITATGQRVTLRCSPRSGDLSVYWYQQSLDQGLQFLIQYYNGEERAKGNILERFSAQQFPDLHSELNLSSLELGDSALYFCASSSGSKETQYFGPGTRLLVL.

The V gene is TRBV10-2, the J gene TRBJ1-5; D possibly corresponds to TRBD1 (5 bases). Trimming left V 2 bases short and J 2 bases short, with 16 bases between. Germline CDR1 and CDR2: WSHSY and SAAADI. The CDR3 spans 17 residues. This CDR3 is CASSEVIGAAGNQPQHF. CDR3 sequence (DNA): TGCGCCAGCAGTGAGGTCATAGGGGCAGCGGGCAATCAGCCCCAGCATTTT.